Listed here are 12 T cell receptor beta chains from one sample, sequenced in a study of T cell responses to AZD1222 COVID-19 vaccine. Here immunoSEQ multiplex PCR was the method, and the copy in TCRdb shows in-frame clones only, minus some. Of tens of thousands of clones in the sample, around 88% are singletons; the top ten hold 6.9%. This specimen consisted of peripheral blood, obtained 28 days after the second AZD1222 dose. These receptors all stem from an adult who received the AZD1222 COVID-19 vaccine.

The J gene is TRBJ1-2, the V gene TRBV7-9; 8 nucleotides agree with TRBD1. The germline V gene encodes CDR1 SEHNR and CDR2 FQNEAQ (reference sequence). With V trimmed by 4 bases and J by 3 bases, 7 bases remained unmatched. This CDR3 is built from 15 residues. The CDR3 sequence: CASSWPGGAHYGYTF. The CDR3 coding sequence is TGTGCCAGCAGCTGGCCAGGGGGCGCGCACTATGGCTACACCTTC.

The V and J genes are TRBV2 and TRBJ2-3; no clear D. Germline V gene data show CDR1 as SNHLY and CDR2 as FYNNEI. There are 11 residues in the CDR3. V lost 6 bases and J 5 bases, leaving 6 bases between the germline ends. The CDR3 DNA is TGTGCCAGCAGGGTAGGAGATACGCAGTATTTT. Translated: CASRVGDTQYF.

This clone came up a few times. This chain joins TRBV4-1 and TRBJ2-3; D gene ambiguous. This CDR3 is built from 15 residues. Trimming shortened V by 4 bases and J by 4 bases, and 15 bases separated the two germline ends. CDR1 and CDR2 (germline): MGHRA, YSYEKL. Here the CDR3 DNA reads TGCGCCAGCAGCCTCGATCCCGCGGCATCAGATACGCAGTATTTT. Amino acids: CASSLDPAASDTQYF.

The chain couples TRBV6-2 or TRBV6-3 to TRBJ1-2, with unresolved D. The V gene lost 0 bases and the J gene lost 3 bases, with 14 bases spanning the gap. The CDR3 sequence is 16 residues long. Germline V gives CDR1 MNHEY, CDR2 SVGEGT. CDR3 loop: CASSYSIFTAHYGYTF. The CDR3 DNA reads as TGTGCCAGCAGTTACTCGATCTTTACAGCCCACTATGGCTACACCTTC.

As DNA, the CDR3 is TGTGCCAGCAGTCTAGCGGGGGGGCGGGACAATGAGCAGTTCTTC. The encoded protein is CASSLAGGRDNEQFF. The rearrangement uses TRBV3-1 (or the pseudogene TRBV3-2) and TRBJ2-1; TRBD2 matches at 12 bases. After removal of 6 bases from V and 5 bases from J, the junction contained 5 bases not matched to a gene. In germline, CDR1 is LGHDT, CDR2 YNNKEL (reference sequence). The length of the CDR3 is 15 residues.

In DNA form, the CDR3 reads TGTGCCAGCAGCACCCTCTCCGGGACAAGCTCCTACGAGCAGTACTTC. It codes for CASSTLSGTSSYEQYF. V is TRBV7-6 and J is TRBJ2-7; D might be TRBD1 (6 bases). V was pared by 5 bases and J by 0 bases, with 17 bases between. The V gene's germline CDR1 is SGHVS and CDR2 FNYEAQ. The CDR3 covers 16 residues.

This clone was recorded a few times. The rearrangement joins TRBV5-3 to TRBJ1-4; no reliable D call. TRBV5-3 is identified as an open reading frame with a role that is uncertain. Trimming cost V 0 bases and J 4 bases, with 7 bases left between them. The CDR3 spans 14 residues. CDR3 in amino acids: CARSLGPFNEKLFF. The CDR3 DNA sequence: TGTGCCAGAAGCTTGGGACCGTTTAATGAAAAACTGTTTTTT.

The V call is TRBV28, the J call TRBJ2-3; 15 nucleotides agree with TRBD2. Germline CDR1 reads MDHEN; CDR2 reads SYDVKM. V shed 4 bases and J 2 bases; nucleotides not matched to a gene: 4. There are 17 residues in the CDR3. CDR3 nucleotide sequence: TGTGCCAGCAGTTCTTGGACTAGCGGGAGGGACACAGATACGCAGTATTTT. This sequence encodes CASSSWTSGRDTDTQYF.

This clone was seen a handful of times. This rearrangement joins TRBV12-3 or TRBV12-4 to TRBJ1-2; TRBD1 might be the D (5 bases). V shed 6 bases and J shed 9 bases, with 17 bases lying between them. There are 13 residues in the CDR3. DNA of the CDR3: TGTGCCAGCAGCTCAACGGGGCAGTTAAGCTACACCTTC. Encoded protein: CASSSTGQLSYTF.

The genes are TRBV5-6 and TRBJ1-1; D remains ambiguous. Germline V lookup: CDR1 SGHDT, CDR2 YYEEEE. This CDR3 has 14 residues. Trimming took 0 bases from V and 1 from J, leaving 7 bases between them. The CDR3 reads CASSLEGPNTEAFF. Here the CDR3 DNA reads TGTGCCAGCAGCTTGGAGGGCCCGAACACTGAAGCTTTCTTT.

This rearrangement joins TRBV7-2 to TRBJ1-2, with D tentatively TRBD1 (5 bases). The CDR3 spans 14 residues. Looked up from germline, CDR1 is SGHTA and CDR2 is FQGNSA. With 5 bases removed from V and 8 bases from J, the gap between germline ends came to 18 bases. In DNA, the CDR3 is TGTGCCAGCAGCCCCTCGGCAGGGAATGGAGGCTACACCTTC. It codes for CASSPSAGNGGYTF.

The chain is built from TRBV19 and TRBJ2-3; D is possibly TRBD1 (6 bases). The CDR3 spans 15 residues. Germline CDR1 is LNHDA and CDR2 is SQIVND (reference sequence). The germline V and J ends were trimmed by 6 bases and 4 bases, with 17 bases remaining between them. The chain's CDR3 is CASSPGHNRADTQYF. The CDR3 nucleotides are TGTGCCAGTAGCCCGGGACACAATAGGGCAGATACGCAGTATTTT.